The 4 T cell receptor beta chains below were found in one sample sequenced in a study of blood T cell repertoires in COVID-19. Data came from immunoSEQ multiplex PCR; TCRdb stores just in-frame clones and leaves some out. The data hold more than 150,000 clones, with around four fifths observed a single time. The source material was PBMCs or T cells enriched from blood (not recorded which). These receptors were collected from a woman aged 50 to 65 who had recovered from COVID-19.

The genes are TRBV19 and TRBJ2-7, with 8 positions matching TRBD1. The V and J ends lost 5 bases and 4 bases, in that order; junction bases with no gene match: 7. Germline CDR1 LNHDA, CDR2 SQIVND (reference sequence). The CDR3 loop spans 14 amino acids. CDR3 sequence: CASSDRGALYEQYF. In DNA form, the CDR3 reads TGTGCCAGTAGTGACAGGGGAGCCCTTTACGAGCAGTACTTC.

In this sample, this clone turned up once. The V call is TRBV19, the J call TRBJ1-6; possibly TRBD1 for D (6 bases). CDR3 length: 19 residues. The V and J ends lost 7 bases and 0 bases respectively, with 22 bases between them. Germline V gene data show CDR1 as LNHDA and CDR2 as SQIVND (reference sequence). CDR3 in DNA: TGTGCCAGTACCTCCTTGCGGCAGGGGAAAGGCTCCTATAATTCACCCCTCCACTTT. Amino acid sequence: CASTSLRQGKGSYNSPLHF.

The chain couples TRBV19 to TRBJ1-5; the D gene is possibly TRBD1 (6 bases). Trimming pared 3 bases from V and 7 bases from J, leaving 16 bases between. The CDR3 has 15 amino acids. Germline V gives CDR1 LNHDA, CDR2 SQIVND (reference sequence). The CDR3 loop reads CASSISLFGQQPQHF. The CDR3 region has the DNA TGTGCCAGTAGTATTTCGTTGTTTGGACAGCAGCCCCAGCATTTT.

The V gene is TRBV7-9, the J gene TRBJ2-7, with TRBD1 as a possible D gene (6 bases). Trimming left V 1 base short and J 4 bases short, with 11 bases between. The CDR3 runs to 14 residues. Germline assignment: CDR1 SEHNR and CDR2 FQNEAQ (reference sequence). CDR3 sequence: CASSLGTAIYEQYF. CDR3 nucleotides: TGTGCCAGCAGCTTAGGGACAGCTATTTACGAGCAGTACTTC.